The rows below give T cell receptor beta chains drawn from one sample of a study of T-cell reconstitution after alpha-beta-depleted transplantation in children. MiXCR was run by TCRdb on the PCR reads, yielding one entry per CDR3 protein. The table lists 250,000 to 300,000 distinct CDR3 sequences, 9.9% of them singletons, with about 9.4% in the top ten. Sequencing was performed on PBMCs from the stem cell graft donor, taken from the stem cell graft. These receptors came from a human donor who donated a stem cell graft to a child with SCID. Both conserved end residues are part of each CDR3. Each record gives: CDR3 protein, CDR3 DNA, V gene, J gene, D gene, clone size. A D gene is named only where the DNA matches it firmly. Size is omitted from some rows. Given values are once, few, many or a class for expanded clones.

CDR3 protein: CASRAGNYGYTF
CDR3 DNA: TGTGCGAGCCGCGCCGGGAACTATGGCTACACCTTC
V gene: TRBV6-6
J gene: TRBJ1-2
D gene: .
clone size: .

CDR3 protein: CASSPGNAYTEAFF
CDR3 DNA: TGTGCCAGCAGTCCCGGAAATGCGTACACTGAAGCTTTCTTT
V gene: TRBV12-3/TRBV12-4
J gene: TRBJ1-1
D gene: .
clone size: .

CDR3 protein: CASSQGGLAGAYQETQYF
CDR3 DNA: TGTGCCAGCAGCCAAGGGGGCCTAGCGGGGGCGTACCAAGAGACCCAGTACTTC
V gene: TRBV3-1
J gene: TRBJ2-5
D gene: TRBD2
clone size: many

CDR3 protein: CASGLGLSYEQYF
CDR3 DNA: TGTGCCAGCGGTTTAGGCCTCTCCTACGAGCAGTACTTC
V gene: TRBV27
J gene: TRBJ2-7
D gene: .
clone size: few

CDR3 protein: CASSLTGQDQPQHF
CDR3 DNA: TGCGCCAGCAGCTTGACGGGACAGGATCAGCCCCAGCATTTT
V gene: TRBV5-1
J gene: TRBJ1-5
D gene: TRBD1
clone size: .

CDR3 protein: CASSLVGGTTGELFF
CDR3 DNA: TGTGCCAGCAGCTTAGTGGGGGGCACCACCGGGGAGCTGTTTTTT
V gene: TRBV7-2
J gene: TRBJ2-2
D gene: .
clone size: .

CDR3 protein: CASSLKGGVDTQYF
CDR3 DNA: TGTGCCAGCAGTTTAAAGGGGGGAGTAGATACGCAGTATTTT
V gene: TRBV12-3/TRBV12-4
J gene: TRBJ2-3
D gene: .
clone size: .

CDR3 protein: CASSGTGVVGELFF
CDR3 DNA: TGTGCCAGCAGCGGGACAGGGGTTGTTGGGGAGCTGTTTTTT
V gene: TRBV6-1
J gene: TRBJ2-2
D gene: TRBD1
clone size: few

CDR3 protein: CASSSRTSGNEQFF
CDR3 DNA: TGTGCCAGCAGTTCCCGGACTAGCGGAAATGAGCAGTTCTTC
V gene: TRBV12-3/TRBV12-4
J gene: TRBJ2-1
D gene: TRBD2
clone size: few

CDR3 protein: CASSLVGSADTQYF
CDR3 DNA: TGTGCCAGCAGTTTGGTGGGGTCCGCAGATACGCAGTATTTT
V gene: TRBV12-3/TRBV12-4
J gene: TRBJ2-3
D gene: .
clone size: .

CDR3 protein: CASSLWLGASPHYEQYF
CDR3 DNA: TGTGCCAGCAGCTTATGGCTGGGGGCGAGTCCACACTACGAGCAGTACTTC
V gene: TRBV7-7
J gene: TRBJ2-7
D gene: .
clone size: .

CDR3 protein: CASSQTQGSLGQFF
CDR3 DNA: TGTGCCAGCAGCCAAACCCAGGGGTCCTTGGGGCAGTTCTTC
V gene: TRBV7-3
J gene: TRBJ2-1
D gene: .
clone size: few

CDR3 protein: CASSSTTGEVSETQYF
CDR3 DNA: TGTGCCAGCAGCTCCACGACAGGGGAGGTATCAGAGACCCAGTACTTC
V gene: TRBV7-9
J gene: TRBJ2-5
D gene: TRBD1
clone size: .

CDR3 protein: CASSSRPGGSPLHF
CDR3 DNA: TGTGCCAGCAGCTCCCGTCCAGGGGGTTCACCCCTCCACTTT
V gene: TRBV7-3
J gene: TRBJ1-6
D gene: TRBD1
clone size: few

CDR3 protein: CASSQGPQIGSYEQYF
CDR3 DNA: TGTGCCAGCAGCCAAGGTCCCCAGATCGGTTCCTACGAGCAGTACTTC
V gene: TRBV3-1
J gene: TRBJ2-7
D gene: .
clone size: .

CDR3 protein: CASSPGQGSGTEAFF
CDR3 DNA: TGCGCCAGCAGCCCCGGACAGGGCTCGGGCACTGAAGCTTTCTTT
V gene: TRBV4-1
J gene: TRBJ1-1
D gene: TRBD1
clone size: few

CDR3 protein: CAISEWLAGGSSYNEQFF
CDR3 DNA: TGTGCCATCAGTGAGTGGCTAGCGGGGGGAAGCTCCTACAATGAGCAGTTCTTC
V gene: TRBV10-3
J gene: TRBJ2-1
D gene: TRBD2
clone size: few

CDR3 protein: CASSGYLSDEQFF
CDR3 DNA: TGTGCCAGCAGTGGCTACCTATCCGATGAGCAGTTCTTC
V gene: TRBV2
J gene: TRBJ2-1
D gene: .
clone size: few

CDR3 protein: CASRETGVIYGYTF
CDR3 DNA: TGCGCCAGCAGAGAGACAGGGGTGATCTATGGCTACACCTTC
V gene: TRBV5-1
J gene: TRBJ1-2
D gene: TRBD1
clone size: many

CDR3 protein: CAISRDPNTEAFF
CDR3 DNA: TGTGCCATCAGCAGGGACCCGAACACTGAAGCTTTCTTT
V gene: TRBV10-3
J gene: TRBJ1-1
D gene: .
clone size: .

CDR3 protein: CASGLVDLTQYF
CDR3 DNA: TGTGCTAGTGGTTTGGTAGATCTGACGCAGTATTTT
V gene: TRBV12-5
J gene: TRBJ2-3
D gene: .
clone size: .

CDR3 protein: CASSYRLAGVETQYF
CDR3 DNA: TGTGCCAGCAGTTACCGTCTAGCGGGGGTGGAGACCCAGTACTTC
V gene: TRBV6-2/TRBV6-3
J gene: TRBJ2-5
D gene: TRBD2
clone size: .

CDR3 protein: CASSQDWAAGSPQHF
CDR3 DNA: TGCGCCAGCAGCCAAGATTGGGCAGCCGGGTCGCCCCAGCATTTT
V gene: TRBV4-1
J gene: TRBJ1-5
D gene: .
clone size: few

CDR3 protein: CASSLGQGNNYGYTF
CDR3 DNA: TGCGCCAGCAGCTTGGGGCAGGGAAACAACTATGGCTACACCTTC
V gene: TRBV5-1
J gene: TRBJ1-2
D gene: .
clone size: .

CDR3 protein: CSANPLTGGVYGYTF
CDR3 DNA: TGCAGTGCTAATCCCCTAACAGGGGGCGTCTATGGCTACACCTTC
V gene: TRBV20-1
J gene: TRBJ1-2
D gene: TRBD1
clone size: .

CDR3 protein: CASNDGERGKYEQYF
CDR3 DNA: TGTGCCAGCAACGATGGTGAGCGGGGAAAATACGAGCAGTACTTC
V gene: TRBV12-3/TRBV12-4
J gene: TRBJ2-7
D gene: TRBD2
clone size: few

CDR3 protein: CASSLEARPNTEAFF
CDR3 DNA: TGCGCCAGCAGCTTGGAGGCCAGACCGAACACTGAAGCTTTCTTT
V gene: TRBV5-1
J gene: TRBJ1-1
D gene: .
clone size: few

CDR3 protein: CSVTGSDYGYTF
CDR3 DNA: TGCAGCGTTACAGGCTCTGACTATGGCTACACCTTC
V gene: TRBV29-1
J gene: TRBJ1-2
D gene: .
clone size: many

CDR3 protein: CASRGADEQYF
CDR3 DNA: TGTGCCAGCAGGGGGGCGGATGAGCAGTACTTC
V gene: TRBV3-1
J gene: TRBJ2-7
D gene: .
clone size: .

CDR3 protein: CASSGGITYTDTQYF
CDR3 DNA: TGTGCCAGCAGCGGGGGGATTACCTACACAGATACGCAGTATTTT
V gene: TRBV5-5
J gene: TRBJ2-3
D gene: .
clone size: .

CDR3 protein: CASRNGPTSTDTQYF
CDR3 DNA: TGTGCCAGCAGGAACGGGCCAACTAGCACAGATACGCAGTATTTT
V gene: TRBV6-1
J gene: TRBJ2-3
D gene: .
clone size: .

CDR3 protein: CASSLGGRAYGYTF
CDR3 DNA: TGTGCCAGCAGTCTGGGGGGCAGGGCTTATGGCTACACCTTC
V gene: TRBV6-1
J gene: TRBJ1-2
D gene: .
clone size: few

CDR3 protein: CASSSPTIHRGYEQYF
CDR3 DNA: TGTGCCAGCAGCTCACCCACAATTCACAGGGGCTACGAGCAGTACTTC
V gene: TRBV7-9
J gene: TRBJ2-7
D gene: TRBD1
clone size: .

CDR3 protein: CASSASGWGSNQPQHF
CDR3 DNA: TGTGCCAGCAGTGCCAGCGGTTGGGGGTCGAATCAGCCCCAGCATTTT
V gene: TRBV27
J gene: TRBJ1-5
D gene: .
clone size: .

CDR3 protein: CASSQSPESSYNEQFF
CDR3 DNA: TGCGCCAGCAGCCAAAGCCCGGAAAGCTCCTACAATGAGCAGTTCTTC
V gene: TRBV4-1
J gene: TRBJ2-1
D gene: .
clone size: few

CDR3 protein: CASSGGGGQVEQFF
CDR3 DNA: TGCGCCAGCAGCGGAGGGGGGGGGCAGGTTGAGCAGTTCTTC
V gene: TRBV5-1
J gene: TRBJ2-1
D gene: .
clone size: .

CDR3 protein: CATSKAWDRGPYNEQFF
CDR3 DNA: TGTGCCACCAGCAAAGCTTGGGACAGGGGTCCCTACAATGAGCAGTTCTTC
V gene: TRBV15
J gene: TRBJ2-1
D gene: TRBD1
clone size: .

CDR3 protein: CSAADSNSPLHF
CDR3 DNA: TGCAGTGCCGCGGACAGTAATTCACCCCTCCACTTT
V gene: TRBV20-1
J gene: TRBJ1-6
D gene: .
clone size: .

CDR3 protein: CASSLHVNQPQHF
CDR3 DNA: TGTGCCAGCAGCTTACACGTTAATCAGCCCCAGCATTTT
V gene: TRBV13
J gene: TRBJ1-5
D gene: .
clone size: few

CDR3 protein: CASRQGGLNTGELFF
CDR3 DNA: TGTGCCAGCAGACAGGGTGGATTGAACACCGGGGAGCTGTTTTTT
V gene: TRBV7-3
J gene: TRBJ2-2
D gene: .
clone size: few

CDR3 protein: CASSLVGASYNEQFF
CDR3 DNA: TGTGCCAGCAGCTTGGTAGGGGCCTCCTACAATGAGCAGTTCTTC
V gene: TRBV5-8
J gene: TRBJ2-1
D gene: .
clone size: .

CDR3 protein: CACTKEVTGTHTQYF
CDR3 DNA: TGTGCCTGCACCAAGGAGGTCACAGGGACACATACGCAGTATTTT
V gene: TRBV3-1
J gene: TRBJ2-3
D gene: .
clone size: .

CDR3 protein: CSAEGQGEFYGYTF
CDR3 DNA: TGCAGTGCTGAGGGACAGGGGGAATTCTATGGCTACACCTTC
V gene: TRBV20-1
J gene: TRBJ1-2
D gene: TRBD1
clone size: few

CDR3 protein: CASSPTGTTGELFF
CDR3 DNA: TGTGCCAGCAGCCCTACAGGGACCACCGGGGAGCTGTTTTTT
V gene: TRBV7-9
J gene: TRBJ2-2
D gene: .
clone size: few

CDR3 protein: CASSLSGVNTEAFF
CDR3 DNA: TGTGCCAGCAGTCTATCCGGGGTGAACACTGAAGCTTTCTTT
V gene: TRBV5-6
J gene: TRBJ1-1
D gene: .
clone size: few

CDR3 protein: CASRTSTEAFF
CDR3 DNA: TGTGCCAGTAGAACATCCACTGAAGCTTTCTTT
V gene: TRBV19
J gene: TRBJ1-1
D gene: .
clone size: .

CDR3 protein: CASSLKQLNTEAFF
CDR3 DNA: TGCGCCAGCAGCTTGAAACAGTTGAACACTGAAGCTTTCTTT
V gene: TRBV5-1
J gene: TRBJ1-1
D gene: .
clone size: many

CDR3 protein: CASSKDPGNQPQHF
CDR3 DNA: TGTGCCAGCAGCAAGGACCCGGGCAATCAGCCCCAGCATTTT
V gene: TRBV12-3/TRBV12-4
J gene: TRBJ1-5
D gene: .
clone size: .

CDR3 protein: CASSQAGRTTGGQPQHF
CDR3 DNA: TGTGCCAGCAGCCAGGCGGGGAGAACGACCGGGGGTCAGCCCCAGCATTTT
V gene: TRBV4-2
J gene: TRBJ1-5
D gene: .
clone size: .

CDR3 protein: CASAGVDNYEQYF
CDR3 DNA: TGTGCCAGTGCAGGGGTCGACAACTACGAGCAGTACTTC
V gene: TRBV12-3/TRBV12-4
J gene: TRBJ2-7
D gene: .
clone size: few

CDR3 protein: CASTPGQTNTGELFF
CDR3 DNA: TGTGCCAGCACTCCGGGACAGACGAACACCGGGGAGCTGTTTTTT
V gene: TRBV6-5
J gene: TRBJ2-2
D gene: TRBD1
clone size: many

CDR3 protein: CASRGTGTLISYNEQFF
CDR3 DNA: TGCGCCAGCAGGGGGACAGGGACGCTCATCTCCTACAATGAGCAGTTCTTC
V gene: TRBV5-1
J gene: TRBJ2-1
D gene: TRBD1
clone size: .

CDR3 protein: CASSPGTVESYAEAFF
CDR3 DNA: TGTGCCAGCAGCCCCGGGACAGTGGAGAGTTATGCTGAAGCTTTCTTT
V gene: TRBV5-6
J gene: TRBJ1-1
D gene: TRBD1
clone size: few

CDR3 protein: CASSFGLAGVPPGELFF
CDR3 DNA: TGTGCCAGCAGCTTTGGACTAGCAGGCGTACCCCCCGGGGAGCTGTTTTTT
V gene: TRBV7-3
J gene: TRBJ2-2
D gene: TRBD2
clone size: few